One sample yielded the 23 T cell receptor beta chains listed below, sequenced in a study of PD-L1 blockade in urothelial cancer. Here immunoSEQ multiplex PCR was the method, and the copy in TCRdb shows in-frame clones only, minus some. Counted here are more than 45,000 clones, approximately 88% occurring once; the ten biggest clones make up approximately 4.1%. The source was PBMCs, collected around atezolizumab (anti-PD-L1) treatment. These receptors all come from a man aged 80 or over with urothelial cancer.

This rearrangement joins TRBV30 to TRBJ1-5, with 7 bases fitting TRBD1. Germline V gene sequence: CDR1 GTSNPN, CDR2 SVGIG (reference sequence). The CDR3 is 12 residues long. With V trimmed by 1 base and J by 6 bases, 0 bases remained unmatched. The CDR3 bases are TGTGCCTGGAGTGCAGGGGGTCAGCCCCAGCATTTT. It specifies CAWSAGGQPQHF. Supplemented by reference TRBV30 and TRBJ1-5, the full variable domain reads SQTIHQWPATLVQPVGSPLSLECTVEGTSNPNLYWYRQAAGRGLQLLFYSVGIGQISSEVPQNLSASRPQDRQFILSSKKLLLSDSGFYLCAWSAGGQPQHFGDGTRLSIL.

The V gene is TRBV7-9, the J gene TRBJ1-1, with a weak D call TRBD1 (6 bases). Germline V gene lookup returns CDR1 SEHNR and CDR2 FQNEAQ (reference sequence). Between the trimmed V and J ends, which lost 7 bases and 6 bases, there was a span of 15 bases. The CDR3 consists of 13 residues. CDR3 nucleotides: TGTGCCAGCACAATCCGGGACAAGGCTGAAGCTTTCTTT. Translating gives CASTIRDKAEAFF.

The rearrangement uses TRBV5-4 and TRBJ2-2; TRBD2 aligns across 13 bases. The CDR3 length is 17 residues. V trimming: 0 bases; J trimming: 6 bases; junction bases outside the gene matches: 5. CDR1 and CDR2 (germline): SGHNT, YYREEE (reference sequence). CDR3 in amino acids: CASSLDGLAGASGELFF. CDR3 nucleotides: TGTGCCAGCAGCTTGGATGGACTAGCGGGAGCGTCCGGGGAGCTGTTTTTT.

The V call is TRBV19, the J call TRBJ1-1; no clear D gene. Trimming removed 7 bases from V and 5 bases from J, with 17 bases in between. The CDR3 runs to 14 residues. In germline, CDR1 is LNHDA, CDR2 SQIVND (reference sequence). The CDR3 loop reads CASIEEGRRTEAFF. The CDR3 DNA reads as TGTGCCAGTATAGAGGAGGGCCGGAGGACTGAAGCTTTCTTT. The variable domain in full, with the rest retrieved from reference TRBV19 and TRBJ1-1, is DGGITQSPKYLFRKEGQNVTLSCEQNLNHDAMYWYRQDPGQGLRLIYYSQIVNDFQKGDIAEGYSVSREKKESFPLTVTSAQKNPTAFYLCASIEEGRRTEAFFGQGTRLTVV.

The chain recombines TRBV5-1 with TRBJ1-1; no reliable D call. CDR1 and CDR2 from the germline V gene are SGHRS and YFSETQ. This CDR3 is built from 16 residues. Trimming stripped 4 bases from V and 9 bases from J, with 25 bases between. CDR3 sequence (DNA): TGCGCCAGCAGCCCGCCTGGCGGAGCCGAATTTGGAAAAGCTTTCTTT. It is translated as CASSPPGGAEFGKAFF.

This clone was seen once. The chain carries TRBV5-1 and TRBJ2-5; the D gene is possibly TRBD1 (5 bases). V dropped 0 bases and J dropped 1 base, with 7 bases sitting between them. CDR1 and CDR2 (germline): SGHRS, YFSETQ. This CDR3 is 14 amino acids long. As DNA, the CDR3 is TGCGCCAGCAGCTTGGGACAGCCCCAAGAGACCCAGTACTTC. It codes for CASSLGQPQETQYF.

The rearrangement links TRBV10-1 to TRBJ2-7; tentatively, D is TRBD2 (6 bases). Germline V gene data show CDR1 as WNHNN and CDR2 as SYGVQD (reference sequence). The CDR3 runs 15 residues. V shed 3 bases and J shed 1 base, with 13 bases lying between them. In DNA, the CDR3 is TGCGCCAGCAGTGATCGTCAGGGAGGTTCCTACGAGCAGTACTTC. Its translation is CASSDRQGGSYEQYF.

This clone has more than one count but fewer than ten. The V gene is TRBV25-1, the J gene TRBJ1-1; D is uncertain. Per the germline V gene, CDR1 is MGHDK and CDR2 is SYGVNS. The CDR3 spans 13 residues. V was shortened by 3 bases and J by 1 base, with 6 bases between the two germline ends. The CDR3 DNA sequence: TGTGCCAGCAGTGACGGGTCGAACACTGAAGCTTTCTTT. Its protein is CASSDGSNTEAFF.

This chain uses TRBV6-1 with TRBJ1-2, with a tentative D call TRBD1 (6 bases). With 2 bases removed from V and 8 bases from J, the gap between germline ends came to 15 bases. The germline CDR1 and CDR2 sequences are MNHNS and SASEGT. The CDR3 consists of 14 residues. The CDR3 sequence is CASSETGRGVGYTF. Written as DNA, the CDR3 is TGTGCCAGCAGTGAAACGGGCAGGGGAGTAGGCTACACCTTC.

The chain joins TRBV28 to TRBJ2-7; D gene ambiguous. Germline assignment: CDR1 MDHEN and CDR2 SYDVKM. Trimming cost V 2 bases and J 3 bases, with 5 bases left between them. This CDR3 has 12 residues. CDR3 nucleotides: TGTGCCAGCAGTTTAAACGGCTACGAGCAGTACTTC. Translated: CASSLNGYEQYF.

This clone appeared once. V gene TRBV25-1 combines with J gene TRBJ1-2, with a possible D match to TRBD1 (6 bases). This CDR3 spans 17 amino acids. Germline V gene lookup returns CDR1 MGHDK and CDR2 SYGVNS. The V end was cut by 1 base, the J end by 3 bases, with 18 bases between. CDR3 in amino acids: CASSESGRGARDYGYTF. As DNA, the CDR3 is TGTGCCAGCAGTGAATCCGGACGGGGGGCGCGGGACTATGGCTACACCTTC.

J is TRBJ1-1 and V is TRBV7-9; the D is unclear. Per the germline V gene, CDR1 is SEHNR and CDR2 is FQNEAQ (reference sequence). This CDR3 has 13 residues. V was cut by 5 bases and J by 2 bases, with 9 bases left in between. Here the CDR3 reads CASSQRLNTEAFF. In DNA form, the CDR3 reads TGTGCCAGCAGCCAAAGACTTAACACTGAAGCTTTCTTT.

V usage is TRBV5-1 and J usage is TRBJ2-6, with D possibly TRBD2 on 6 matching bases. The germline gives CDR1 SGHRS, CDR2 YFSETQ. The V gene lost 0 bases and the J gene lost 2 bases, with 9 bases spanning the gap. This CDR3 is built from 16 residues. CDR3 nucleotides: TGCGCCAGCAGCTTGGAGCCTAGCGCTGGGGCCAACGTCCTGACTTTC. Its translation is CASSLEPSAGANVLTF.

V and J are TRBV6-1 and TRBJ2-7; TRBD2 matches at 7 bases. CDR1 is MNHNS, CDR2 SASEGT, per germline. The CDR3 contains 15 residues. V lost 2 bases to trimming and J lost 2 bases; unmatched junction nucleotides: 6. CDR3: CASSEKLAHTYEQYF. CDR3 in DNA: TGTGCCAGCAGTGAAAAACTAGCGCATACCTACGAGCAGTACTTC.

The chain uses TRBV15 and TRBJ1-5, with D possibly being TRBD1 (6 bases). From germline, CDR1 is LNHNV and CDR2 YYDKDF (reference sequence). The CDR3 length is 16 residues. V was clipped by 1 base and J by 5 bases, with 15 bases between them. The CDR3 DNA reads TGTGCCACCAGCAGAGGAATCAGAAAGGGGGATCAGCCCCAGCATTTT. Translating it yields CATSRGIRKGDQPQHF. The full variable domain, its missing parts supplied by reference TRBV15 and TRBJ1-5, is DAMVIQNPRYQVTQFGKPVTLSCSQTLNHNVMYWYQQKSSQAPKLLFHYYDKDFNNEADTPDNFQSRRPNTSFCFLDIRSPGLGDTAMYLCATSRGIRKGDQPQHFGDGTRLSIL.

In DNA form, the CDR3 reads TGTGCCAGCAGCTTAACCCTAGCGGGACCGAGCTCCTACAATGAGCAGTTCTTC. Protein sequence: CASSLTLAGPSSYNEQFF. The rearrangement uses TRBV11-2 and TRBJ2-1, with TRBD2 matching over 9 bases. V lost 2 bases, J lost 0 bases, and 8 bases stayed unmatched. The CDR3 covers 18 residues. The germline V gene encodes CDR1 SGHAT and CDR2 FQNNGV.

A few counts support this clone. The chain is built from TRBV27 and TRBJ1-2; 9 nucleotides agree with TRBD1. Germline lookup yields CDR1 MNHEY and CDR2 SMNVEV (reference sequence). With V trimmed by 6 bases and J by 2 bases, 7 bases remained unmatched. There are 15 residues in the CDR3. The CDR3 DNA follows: TGTGCCAGCAGCCCGAGACAGGGGGTAAACTATGGCTACACCTTC. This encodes CASSPRQGVNYGYTF.

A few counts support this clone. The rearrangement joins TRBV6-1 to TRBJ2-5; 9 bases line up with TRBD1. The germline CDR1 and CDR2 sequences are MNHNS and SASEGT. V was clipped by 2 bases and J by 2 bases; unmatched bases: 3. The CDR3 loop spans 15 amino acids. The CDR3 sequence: CASSEYRGPQETQYF. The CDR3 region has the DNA TGTGCCAGCAGTGAATACAGGGGGCCTCAAGAGACCCAGTACTTC.

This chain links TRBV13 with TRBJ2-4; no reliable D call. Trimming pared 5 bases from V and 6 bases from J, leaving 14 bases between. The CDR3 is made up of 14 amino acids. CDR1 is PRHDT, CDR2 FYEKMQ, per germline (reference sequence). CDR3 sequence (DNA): TGTGCCAGCAGCCGAGGTTCCTTAGGAAACATTCAGTACTTC. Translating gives CASSRGSLGNIQYF.

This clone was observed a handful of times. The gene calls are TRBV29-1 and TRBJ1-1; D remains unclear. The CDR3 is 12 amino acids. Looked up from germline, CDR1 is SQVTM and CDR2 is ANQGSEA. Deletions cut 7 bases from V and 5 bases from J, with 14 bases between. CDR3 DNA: TGCAGCGCGGGGTCCCACAAGACTGAAGCTTTCTTT. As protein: CSAGSHKTEAFF.

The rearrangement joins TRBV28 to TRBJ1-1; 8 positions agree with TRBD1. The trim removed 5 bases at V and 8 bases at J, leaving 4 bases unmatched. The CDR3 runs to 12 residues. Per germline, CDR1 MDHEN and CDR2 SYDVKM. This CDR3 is CASSEDREEAFF. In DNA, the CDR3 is TGTGCCAGCAGTGAGGACAGGGAGGAAGCTTTCTTT.

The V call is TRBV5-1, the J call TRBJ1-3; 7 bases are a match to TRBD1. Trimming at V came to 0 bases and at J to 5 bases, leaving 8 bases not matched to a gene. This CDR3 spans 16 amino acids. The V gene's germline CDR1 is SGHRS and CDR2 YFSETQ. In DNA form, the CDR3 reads TGCGCCAGCAGCTTGGAAGGGGGCCAGCGAAGAAACACCATATATTTT. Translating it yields CASSLEGGQRRNTIYF.

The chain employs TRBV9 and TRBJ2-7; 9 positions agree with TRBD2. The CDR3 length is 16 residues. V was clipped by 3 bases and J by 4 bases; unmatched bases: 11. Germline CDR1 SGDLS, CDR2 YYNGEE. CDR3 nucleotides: TGTGCCAGCAGCGCCTGGGATAGCGGGAGTGGTTACGAGCAGTACTTC. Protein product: CASSAWDSGSGYEQYF. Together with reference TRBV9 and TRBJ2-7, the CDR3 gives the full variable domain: DSGVTQTPKHLITATGQRVTLRCSPRSGDLSVYWYQQSLDQGLQFLIQYYNGEERAKGNILERFSAQQFPDLHSELNLSSLELGDSALYFCASSAWDSGSGYEQYFGPGTRLTVT.